This TCR beta chain was sequenced during a study of T cells in Graves' hyperthyroidism and ophthalmopathy (dated by TCRdb to about 2019). Regarding the study in general: A discovery cohort of approximately 100 patients, roughly 43 with Graves' ophthalmopathy and 57 with stable Graves' hyperthyroidism, was used to find distinguishing TCR V-J signatures. Whether ophthalmopathy could be predicted prospectively was tested in an independent validation cohort made up of under 20 hyperthyroidism patients plus 17 patients who later progressed to ophthalmopathy. The 100 discovery patients were randomly divided into training and test sets at a 7:3 ratio. Thyroid tissue and blood T-cell repertoires from about six Graves' hyperthyroidism patients were also compared in the study. Following sampling, methimazole starting at 30 mg daily was given to hyperthyroidism patients, and high-dose intravenous methylprednisolone was given to ophthalmopathy patients. TCR Vbeta CDR3 sequencing of 120 to 150 peripheral blood samples (over 40 ophthalmopathy, some 75 hyperthyroidism and around 17 progressor patients) is reported in the paper. The paper's findings and limits, for the study overall: A 13 V-J signature model separated ophthalmopathy from stable hyperthyroidism, with roughly 88% sensitivity and 81.08% specificity in cross-validation and 80%/75% in testing. Most expanded thyroid clonotypes (frequency above 0.001) were also detected in blood, a finding suggesting that blood repertoires may reflect thyroid immune responses. No statistical method was used to fix the sample size in advance, and group allocation was not hidden from the investigators. In validation, progression to ophthalmopathy was predicted by the model with nearly 71% sensitivity and roughly 72% specificity, a median of 6.5 months before onset.

Patients with uncontrolled infections, other autoimmune diseases, pregnancy or lactation were excluded. Diagnoses relied on clinical symptoms, serum thyroxine and TRAb, thyroid ultrasound and orbital computed tomography. Total RNA was extracted with Trizol reagent, and quality was checked on an Agilent 2100 Bioanalyzer. The germline V gene yields SGHTA for CDR1 and FQGTGA for CDR2. Including the terminal cysteine and phenylalanine, the CDR3 comprises 12 residues. Solely the CDR3 DNA is kept, with 36 bases framed from the first base. Notes on this clonotype: It lacks a known antigen. It may be a read error: a sequence one base away is much more abundant.

Amplification of TCR beta CDR3 regions was carried out from RNA transcripts. The TCR CDR3 was subjected to a first round of RT-PCR using the HTBI primer set and the Qiagen OneStep RT-PCR kit. A second multiplex PCR round built the libraries, followed by size selection and purification. Sequencing of the libraries was done on an Illumina HiSeq2000 using paired-end 100 bp reads. The published analysis was carried out like this. Raw data were processed with SOAPnuke, discarding reads with adapters, uncalled bases, mean Phred below 15, or no exact constant-primer or identifier match. COPE v1.2.5 was used to merge the high-quality paired reads, and each unique nucleotide sequence was defined as a clonotype. MiTCR v1.1 was used to align clonotypes to the IMGT TRBV, TRBD and TRBJ reference segments. The analysis included only V-J combinations with a frequency above 0.0001, which together covered 99% to 99.2% of the repertoires. The TCS score was defined as the ratio of F50 (clonal expansion) to E x V (chaos), calculated using BLOSUM62-based TCRdist between CDR3 peptides within each V-J. Welch's t-statistics and random forest reduced roughly 530 V-J features to 10 to 15, which were used in a naive Bayes classifier (R e1071). The Morisita-Horn index was used to measure how similar the thyroid and blood repertoires were. Using fastp at Q25 and MiXCR, TCRdb reprocessed the public reads and kept productive beta chains. Rows are combined by CDR3 protein, so each entry shows the most common genes and DNA. These V and J calls rely on TCRdb rather than the paper's analysis. Recorded for this sample are hundreds of thousands of distinct CDR3 sequences; roughly 46% of them occurred a single time. The top ten clonotypes cover less than 9% of the sample.

The chain is encoded by TRBV7-3 joined to TRBJ1-2, and possibly TRBD1, on 5 matching bases. Sample: peripheral blood or thyroid tissue (not recorded which). The TCR sequence derives from an adult man with Graves' disease, either hyperthyroidism or ophthalmopathy (not recorded which). Here is the DNA: TGTGCCAGCAGCATCAGGGACCGTGGCTTCACCTTC. This is translated as CASSIRDRGFTF.